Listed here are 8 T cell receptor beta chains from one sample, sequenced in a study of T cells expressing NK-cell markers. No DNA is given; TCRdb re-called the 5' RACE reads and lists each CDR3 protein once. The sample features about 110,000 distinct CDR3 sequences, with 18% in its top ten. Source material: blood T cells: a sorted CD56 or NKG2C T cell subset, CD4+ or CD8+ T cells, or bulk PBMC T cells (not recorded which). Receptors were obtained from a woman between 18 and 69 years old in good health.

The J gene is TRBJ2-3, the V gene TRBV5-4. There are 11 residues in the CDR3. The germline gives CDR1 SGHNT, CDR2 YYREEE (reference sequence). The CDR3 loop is CASSQTDTQYF.

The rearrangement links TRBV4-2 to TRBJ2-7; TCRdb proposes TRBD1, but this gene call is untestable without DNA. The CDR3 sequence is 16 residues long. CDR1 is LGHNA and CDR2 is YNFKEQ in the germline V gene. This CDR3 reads CASSQEDRVYGPEQYF.

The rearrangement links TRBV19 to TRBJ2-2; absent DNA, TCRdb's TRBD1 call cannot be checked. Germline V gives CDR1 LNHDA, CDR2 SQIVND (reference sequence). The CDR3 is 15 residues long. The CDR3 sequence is CASSKEDRAFRELFF. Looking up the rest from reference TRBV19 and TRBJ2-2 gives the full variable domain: DGGITQSPKYLFRKEGQNVTLSCEQNLNHDAMYWYRQDPGQGLRLIYYSQIVNDFQKGDIAEGYSVSREKKESFPLTVTSAQKNPTAFYLCASSKEDRAFRELFFGEGSRLTVL.

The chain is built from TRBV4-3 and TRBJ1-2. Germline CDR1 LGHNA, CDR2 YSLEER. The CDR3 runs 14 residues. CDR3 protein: CASSQEVEGYGYTF.

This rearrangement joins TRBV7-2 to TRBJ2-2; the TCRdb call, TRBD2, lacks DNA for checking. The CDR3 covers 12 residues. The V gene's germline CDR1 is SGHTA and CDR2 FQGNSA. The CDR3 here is CATGDFTGELFF.

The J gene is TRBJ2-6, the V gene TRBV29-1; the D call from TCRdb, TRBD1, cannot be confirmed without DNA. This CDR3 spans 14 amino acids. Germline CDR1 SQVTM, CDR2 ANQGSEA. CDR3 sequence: CSVGDRAGANVLTF.

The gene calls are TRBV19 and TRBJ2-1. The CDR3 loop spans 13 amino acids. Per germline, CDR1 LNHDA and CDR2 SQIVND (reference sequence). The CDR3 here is CASSIDLGNEQFF.

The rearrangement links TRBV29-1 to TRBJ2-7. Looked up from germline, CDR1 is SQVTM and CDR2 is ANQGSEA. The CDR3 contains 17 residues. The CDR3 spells CSVEGSDVARGTYEQYF.